The 21 T cell receptor beta chains given below trace back to one sample, sequenced in a study of molecular identifiers for immune sequencing clone quantification. TCRdb passed the PCR reads through MiXCR, listing each CDR3 protein once. The sample shows more than 70,000 distinct CDR3 sequences, approximately 22% of them seen only once. The source material was naive CD8+ T cells from blood, with Jurkat cell RNA spiked in. Documented subset: FACS-sorted CD8+CD4-CCR7+CD45RA+ naive T cells. The receptor set was obtained from a human donor in good health. Some libraries in this study had Jurkat cell RNA spiked in.

In this sample, this clonotype turned up a few times. The CDR3 sequence: CASSTPGLAGRDEQFF. For the CDR3, the DNA is TGTGCCAGCAGCACGCCGGGACTAGCGGGGAGGGATGAGCAGTTCTTC. The rearrangement links TRBV13 to TRBJ2-1; 13 bases map to TRBD2. Germline CDR1 and CDR2: PRHDT and FYEKMQ (reference sequence). CDR3 length: 16 amino acids. The J segment lost 8 bases and the V segment lost 5 bases, leaving 9 bases of the junction unmatched.

The chain joins TRBV24-1 to TRBJ2-3, with TRBD2 as a possible D gene (6 bases). Germline lookup yields CDR1 KGHDR and CDR2 SFDVKD. V was clipped by 6 bases and J by 10 bases, with 16 bases between them. This CDR3 spans 13 amino acids. The CDR3, as DNA: TGTGCCACCAGTAGGAAGGGCGGGACGCCGCAGTATTTT. Its translation is CATSRKGGTPQYF.

This clonotype occurred many times. This chain connects TRBV29-1 to TRBJ1-1; no clear D gene. The length of the CDR3 is 13 residues. V lost 3 bases, J lost 0 bases, and 8 bases lay in between. Germline values: CDR1 SQVTM, CDR2 ANQGSEA. CDR3 in amino acids: CSVETSMNTEAFF. The CDR3 nucleotides are TGCAGCGTTGAGACAAGCATGAACACTGAAGCTTTCTTT.

This clonotype was counted between two and nine times. V usage is TRBV2 and J usage is TRBJ2-1; 9 positions match TRBD1. This CDR3 has 19 residues. V was pared by 3 bases and J by 4 bases, with 16 bases of the junction left unmatched. Germline lookup yields CDR1 SNHLY and CDR2 FYNNEI. Here the CDR3 DNA reads TGTGCCAGCAGTGATCCCCGGACAGGGGATAGCAGGGGGTACAATGAGCAGTTCTTC. This encodes CASSDPRTGDSRGYNEQFF.

The chain has TRBV20-1 and TRBJ2-6, with TRBD2 identical over 8 bases. The CDR3 totals 18 residues. CDR1 is DFQATT and CDR2 is SNEGSKA in the germline V gene (reference sequence). V dropped 3 bases and J dropped 0; count of bases not matched to a gene: 10. CDR3 nucleotides: TGCAGTGCTAGGGGGCCTAGCGGGTCCCTCTCTGGGGCCAACGTCCTGACTTTC. Translating gives CSARGPSGSLSGANVLTF.

This clonotype came up many times. The chain joins TRBV29-1 to TRBJ2-2; no firm D call. In germline, CDR1 is SQVTM, CDR2 ANQGSEA. CDR3 length equals 13 residues. The V gene lost 3 bases and the J gene lost 1 base, with 6 bases spanning the gap. The CDR3 nucleotides read TGCAGCGTTGATGTGCAGAACACCGGGGAGCTGTTTTTT. The encoded protein is CSVDVQNTGELFF.

Remarks on this clonotype: With a much larger clone just one base away, this may be a read error. The chain combines TRBV9 with TRBJ1-4; 7 bases map to TRBD1. CDR3 length: 13 amino acids. Per the germline V gene, CDR1 is SGDLS and CDR2 is YYNGEE. CDR3 protein: CASSPGTDEKLSF. The DNA for the CDR3 is TGTGCCAGCAGCCCCGGGACAGATGAAAAACTGTCTTTT.

This clonotype occurred many times. The gene calls are TRBV19 and TRBJ2-2; maybe TRBD1 (6 bases). The V gene lost 8 bases and the J gene lost 7 bases, with 11 bases spanning the gap. Germline assignment: CDR1 LNHDA and CDR2 SQIVND (reference sequence). The CDR3 is made up of 12 amino acids. The chain's CDR3 is CASERTVGELFF. The CDR3 nucleotides are TGTGCCAGTGAAAGGACAGTCGGGGAGCTGTTTTTT. Supplemented by reference TRBV19 and TRBJ2-2, the full variable domain reads DGGITQSPKYLFRKEGQNVTLSCEQNLNHDAMYWYRQDPGQGLRLIYYSQIVNDFQKGDIAEGYSVSREKKESFPLTVTSAQKNPTAFYLCASERTVGELFFGEGSRLTVL.

This clonotype occurred once. A much larger clone lies one base from this, so it may be a read error. This rearrangement joins TRBV19 to TRBJ1-5; D not resolved. The CDR3 length is 14 residues. In germline, CDR1 is LNHDA, CDR2 SQIVND (reference sequence). Between the trimmed V and J ends, which lost 5 bases and 5 bases, there was a span of 13 bases. The CDR3 loop reads CASSVPDRDQPQHF. CDR3 coding DNA: TGTGCCAGTAGTGTACCGGACCGGGATCAGCCCCAGCATTTT.

The gene calls are TRBV7-3 and TRBJ2-5; 11 positions match TRBD2. From germline, CDR1 is SGHTA and CDR2 FQGTGA. V dropped 2 bases and J dropped 3; count of bases not matched to a gene: 2. This CDR3 spans 15 amino acids. The CDR3 DNA follows: TGTGCCAGCAGCTTATTAGCGGGAGGGGAAGAGACCCAGTACTTC. Its protein product is CASSLLAGGEETQYF.

The chain couples TRBV9 to TRBJ2-3, with 7 bases aligning to TRBD1. The CDR3 extends over 14 amino acids. Germline V gene lookup returns CDR1 SGDLS and CDR2 YYNGEE. J lost 4 bases, V lost 0 bases, and 2 bases had no gene match. The CDR3 loop reads CASSVDRGPDTQYF. CDR3 in DNA: TGTGCCAGCAGCGTAGACAGGGGACCAGATACGCAGTATTTT.

This clonotype came up many times. The J gene is TRBJ1-4, the V gene TRBV15; D is perhaps TRBD1 (5 bases). CDR1 LNHNV and CDR2 YYDKDF come from the germline V gene (reference sequence). The CDR3 contains 15 residues. The V end lost 8 bases, the J end lost 5 bases, and 18 bases lay between the germline ends. CDR3 nucleotide sequence: TGTGCCACCGAGGAGGGGCCCGGGGGGAATGAAAAACTGTTTTTT. Its protein product is CATEEGPGGNEKLFF.

This rearrangement joins TRBV7-9 to TRBJ1-2, with 12 bases matching TRBD1. With 3 bases clipped from V and 6 bases from J, the junction kept 11 bases outside the gene matches. CDR3 length: 17 residues. The V gene's germline CDR1 is SEHNR and CDR2 FQNEAQ (reference sequence). The CDR3 DNA sequence: TGTGCCAGCAGCTTGACCGGGACAGGGGGCGGATCGAATGGCTACACCTTC. This translates into CASSLTGTGGGSNGYTF.

The sample holds many counts of this clonotype. The chain links TRBV7-8 to TRBJ2-4, with TRBD1 identical over 9 bases. Germline assignment: CDR1 SGHVS and CDR2 FQNEAQ. This CDR3 is 15 amino acids long. Trimming cost V 5 bases and J 6 bases; bases outside gene matches: 8. CDR3 DNA sequence: TGTGCCAGCAGCCCACAGGGGACAGGGTCAAACATTCAGTACTTC. Its translation is CASSPQGTGSNIQYF.

This clonotype was found many times. The chain is built from TRBV29-1 and TRBJ2-3; 7 nucleotides agree with TRBD2. The V and J ends lost 6 bases and 2 bases, in that order; junction bases with no gene match: 5. The germline gives CDR1 SQVTM, CDR2 ANQGSEA. The CDR3 runs to 13 residues. Here the CDR3 reads CSVPGLPTDTQYF. CDR3 nucleotides: TGCAGCGTACCGGGACTACCCACAGATACGCAGTATTTT.

In regard to this clonotype: This may arise from a read error, as a much more abundant clone is one base away. CDR3: CAWDGVGTGGLFF. The CDR3, as DNA: TGTGCCTGGGACGGAGTGGGGACCGGGGGGCTGTTTTTT. The V call is TRBV30, the J call TRBJ2-2, with a weak D call TRBD2 (6 bases). Germline CDR1 and CDR2: GTSNPN and SVGIG (reference sequence). The CDR3 spans 13 residues.

Ten or more counts support this clonotype. The chain links TRBV6-5 to TRBJ1-1, with 7 positions matching TRBD1. Per the germline V gene, CDR1 is MNHEY and CDR2 is SVGAGI. The CDR3 covers 13 residues. The V segment lost 7 bases and the J segment 3 bases; nucleotides outside the gene matches: 5. This chain's CDR3 is CASTQGVHTEAFF. For the CDR3, the DNA is TGTGCCAGCACCCAGGGGGTCCACACTGAAGCTTTCTTT.

This clonotype was detected a few times. The rearrangement links TRBV13 to TRBJ2-1, with D uncertain. V dropped 3 bases and J dropped 0 bases, with 3 bases sitting between them. Germline loops: CDR1 PRHDT, CDR2 FYEKMQ (reference sequence). CDR3 length: 13 residues. CDR3 loop: CASSFPSYNEQFF. Written as DNA, the CDR3 is TGTGCCAGCAGCTTTCCCTCCTACAATGAGCAGTTCTTC.

Regarding this clonotype: A read error may account for a junction end that differs from germline. The chain joins TRBV7-9 to TRBJ2-2, with D maybe TRBD1 (5 bases). The CDR3 covers 16 residues. From germline, CDR1 is SEHNR and CDR2 FQNEAQ (reference sequence). CDR3 sequence: CAGSPSAGPNTGELFF. The CDR3 coding sequence is TGTGCCGGCAGTCCCAGCGCAGGGCCGAACACCGGGGAGCTGTTTTTT.

This chain uses TRBV7-9 with TRBJ1-1, with TRBD1 identical over 7 bases. The V gene's germline CDR1 is SEHNR and CDR2 FQNEAQ (reference sequence). The CDR3 is 17 amino acids. Losses at the gene ends were 1 base for V and 0 bases for J; bases not matched to a gene: 8. In DNA, the CDR3 is TGTGCCAGCAGCTTAGGTCCTACAGGGGTGGTGAACACTGAAGCTTTCTTT. Translating gives CASSLGPTGVVNTEAFF.

This clonotype has just a few counts. The chain recombines TRBV30 with TRBJ2-2; D remains ambiguous. Germline V gives CDR1 GTSNPN, CDR2 SVGIG (reference sequence). V lost 4 bases, J lost 2 bases, and 8 bases lay in between. This CDR3 has 13 residues. The CDR3 region has the DNA TGTGCCTGGAACAGAATCAACACCGGGGAGCTGTTTTTT. Its protein product is CAWNRINTGELFF.